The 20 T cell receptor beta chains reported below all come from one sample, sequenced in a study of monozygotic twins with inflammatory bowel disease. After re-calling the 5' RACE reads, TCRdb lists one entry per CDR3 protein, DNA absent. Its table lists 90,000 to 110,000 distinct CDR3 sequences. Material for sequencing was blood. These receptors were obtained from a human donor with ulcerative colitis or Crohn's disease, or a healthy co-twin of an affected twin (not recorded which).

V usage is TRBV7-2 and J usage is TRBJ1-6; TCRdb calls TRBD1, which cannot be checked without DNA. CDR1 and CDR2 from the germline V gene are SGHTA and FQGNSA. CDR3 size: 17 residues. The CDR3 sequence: CASRGWDEESYNSPLHF.

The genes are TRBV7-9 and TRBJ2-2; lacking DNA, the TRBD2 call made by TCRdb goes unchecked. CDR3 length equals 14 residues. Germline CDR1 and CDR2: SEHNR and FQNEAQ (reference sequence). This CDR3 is CASSPSTGTGELFF.

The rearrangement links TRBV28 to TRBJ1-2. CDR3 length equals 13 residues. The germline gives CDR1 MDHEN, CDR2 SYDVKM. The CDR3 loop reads CASSSTTRYGYTF.

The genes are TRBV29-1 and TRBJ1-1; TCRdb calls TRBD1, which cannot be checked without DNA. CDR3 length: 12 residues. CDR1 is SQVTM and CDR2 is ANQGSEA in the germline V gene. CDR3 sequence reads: CSVGGGLAEAFF.

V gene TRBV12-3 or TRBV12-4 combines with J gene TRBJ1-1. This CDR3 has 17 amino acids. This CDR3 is CASSPRRRGSLNTEAFF.

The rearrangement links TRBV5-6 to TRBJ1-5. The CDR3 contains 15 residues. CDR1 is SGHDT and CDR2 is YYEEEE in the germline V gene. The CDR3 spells CASSLREKRDQPQHF.

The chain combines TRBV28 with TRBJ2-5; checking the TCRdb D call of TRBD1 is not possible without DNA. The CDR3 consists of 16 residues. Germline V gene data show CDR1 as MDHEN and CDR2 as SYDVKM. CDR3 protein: CASSLKDRGFVETQYF.

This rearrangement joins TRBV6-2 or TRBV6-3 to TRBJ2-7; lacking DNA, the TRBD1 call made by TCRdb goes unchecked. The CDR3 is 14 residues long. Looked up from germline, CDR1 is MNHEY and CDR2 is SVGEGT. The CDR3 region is CASSDPGPGGEQYF.

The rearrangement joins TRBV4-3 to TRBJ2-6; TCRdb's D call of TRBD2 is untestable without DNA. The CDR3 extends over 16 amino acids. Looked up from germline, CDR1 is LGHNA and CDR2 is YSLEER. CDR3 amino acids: CASSLTAGAGANVLTF.

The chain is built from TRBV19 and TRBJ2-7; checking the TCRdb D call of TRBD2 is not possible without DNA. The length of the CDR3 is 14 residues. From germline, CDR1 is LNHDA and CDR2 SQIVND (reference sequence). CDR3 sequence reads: CASSDGLAAYEQYF.

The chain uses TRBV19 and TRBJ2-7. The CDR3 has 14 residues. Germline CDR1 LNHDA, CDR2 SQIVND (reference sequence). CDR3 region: CTSSTASSFYEQYF.

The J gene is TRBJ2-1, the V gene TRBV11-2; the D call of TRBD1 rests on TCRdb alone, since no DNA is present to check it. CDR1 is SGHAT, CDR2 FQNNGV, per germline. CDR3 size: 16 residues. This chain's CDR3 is CASSPLRGAGYNEQFF.

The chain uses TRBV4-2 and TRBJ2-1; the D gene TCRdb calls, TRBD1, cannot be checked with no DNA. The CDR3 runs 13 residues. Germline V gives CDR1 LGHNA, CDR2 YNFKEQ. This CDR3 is CASSQDPRDEQFF.

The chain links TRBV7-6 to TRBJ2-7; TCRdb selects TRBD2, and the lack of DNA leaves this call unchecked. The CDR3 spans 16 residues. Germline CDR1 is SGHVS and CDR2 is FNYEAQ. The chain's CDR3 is CASSLEGTSGIYEQYF.

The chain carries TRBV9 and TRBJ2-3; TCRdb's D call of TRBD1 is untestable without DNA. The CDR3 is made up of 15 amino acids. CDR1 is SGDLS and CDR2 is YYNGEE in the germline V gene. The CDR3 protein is CASSVAWGGLDTQYF.

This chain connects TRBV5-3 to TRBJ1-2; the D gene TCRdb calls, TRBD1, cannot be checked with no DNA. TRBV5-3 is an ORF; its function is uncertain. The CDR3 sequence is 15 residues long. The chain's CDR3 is CARSPGTVLAYGYTF.

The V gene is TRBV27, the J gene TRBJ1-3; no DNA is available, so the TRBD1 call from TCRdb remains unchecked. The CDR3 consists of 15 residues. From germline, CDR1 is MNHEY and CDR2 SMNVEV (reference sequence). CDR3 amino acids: CASSSGGLDGNTIYF.

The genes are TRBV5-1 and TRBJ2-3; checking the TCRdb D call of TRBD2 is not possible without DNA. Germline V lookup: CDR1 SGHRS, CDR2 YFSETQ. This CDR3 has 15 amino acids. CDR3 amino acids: CASSPSGWSTDTQYF.

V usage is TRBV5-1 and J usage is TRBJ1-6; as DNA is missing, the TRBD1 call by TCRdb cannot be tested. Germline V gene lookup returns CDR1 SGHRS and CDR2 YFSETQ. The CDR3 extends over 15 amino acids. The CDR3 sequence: CASSVYGQGNSPLHF.

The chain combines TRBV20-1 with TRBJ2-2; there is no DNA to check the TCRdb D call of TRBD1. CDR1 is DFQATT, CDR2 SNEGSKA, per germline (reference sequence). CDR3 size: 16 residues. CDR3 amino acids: CSARDFHREGTGELFF.